The T cell receptor beta chain described here comes from a study of radiation and T cells in renal cell carcinoma. At the level of the study: Nephrectomy followed 15 Gy stereotactic body radiation by 4 weeks.

This clone is medium-sized by share. Antigen specificity is unknown. Profiling relied on immunoSEQ multiplex PCR, and the TCRdb table lists in-frame clones only, not all of them. The repertoire has 60,000 to 65,000 clones, just over 75% of them found once; the top ten carry 6.8%. Time point meaning: blood 2 weeks post-SBRT. Treatment of the sample: 15 Gy SBRT to primary tumor, nephrectomy 4 weeks later. Blood was sampled at baseline, 2 weeks and 4 weeks after SBRT. Germline V gene data show CDR1 as MGHRA and CDR2 as YSYEKL. The CDR3 is 12 residues long. Trimming cost V 1 base and J 6 bases, with 6 bases left between them. Whole-study results and caveats: Baseline intratumoral clonotype presence is unknown without pretreatment biopsies. Top tumor clonotypes rose in blood 2 weeks post-radiation, then contracted.

The source is a man in his fifties or sixties with renal cell carcinoma. Sequenced here: blood, sampled from a patient whose treatment included radiotherapy and nephrectomy. The V and J genes are TRBV4-1 and TRBJ1-2; no firm D call. The CDR3 protein is CASSQGTHGYTF. The CDR3 bases are TGCGCCAGCAGCCAAGGAACTCATGGCTACACCTTC.